The next 24 T cell receptor beta chains were all read from a single sample in a study of cytotoxic CD8 clonotypes in ibrutinib-treated CLL. Using immunoSEQ multiplex PCR, the repertoire was profiled, and TCRdb retains in-frame clones only, with some absent. Among a few hundred thousand clones listed, about three quarters were seen once. Here the sequenced sample was PBMCs, taken after 24 months of ibrutinib treatment. The receptors were gathered from a human donor with chronic lymphocytic leukemia.

The V gene is TRBV4-1, the J gene TRBJ2-1; 13 nucleotides line up with TRBD2. The CDR3 length is 16 residues. Germline CDR1 reads MGHRA; CDR2 reads YSYEKL. The V gene end was trimmed by 2 bases and the J gene end by 6 bases; junction bases not matched to a gene: 4. The CDR3 reads CASSQSLAGGRNEQFF. CDR3 nucleotides: TGCGCCAGCAGCCAATCACTAGCGGGAGGGCGCAATGAGCAGTTCTTC.

This CDR3 reads CASSQGPPRVGGEQFF. CDR3 in DNA: TGCGCCAGCAGCCAAGGACCCCCTAGGGTGGGAGGTGAGCAGTTCTTC. The rearrangement uses TRBV4-3 and TRBJ2-1, with D tentatively TRBD2 (6 bases). Germline assignment: CDR1 LGHNA and CDR2 YSLEER. The CDR3 has 16 amino acids. The V end lost 1 base, the J end lost 9 bases, and 19 bases lay between the germline ends.

The J gene is TRBJ2-1, the V gene TRBV7-2, with 9 bases that match TRBD2. Trimming at V came to 4 bases and at J to 6 bases, leaving 10 bases not matched to a gene. Germline CDR1 is SGHTA and CDR2 is FQGNSA. This CDR3 comprises 16 residues. In DNA form, the CDR3 reads TGTGCCAGCAGCTCCCAGCCGGCGGGAGGGTTCAATGAGCAGTTCTTC. This sequence encodes CASSSQPAGGFNEQFF.

The table lists this clone with a few counts. The chain combines TRBV9 with TRBJ2-7; 9 positions match TRBD1. Germline V gene sequence: CDR1 SGDLS, CDR2 YYNGEE. The V and J ends lost 1 base and 4 bases, in that order; junction bases with no gene match: 3. This CDR3 has 14 amino acids. CDR3: CASSVTGQGYEQYF. The CDR3 bases are TGTGCCAGCAGCGTAACGGGACAGGGTTACGAGCAGTACTTC.

The chain uses TRBV6-1 and TRBJ2-5; no reliable D call. Trimming took 2 bases from V and 2 from J, leaving 12 bases between them. CDR3 length: 15 amino acids. CDR1 MNHNS and CDR2 SASEGT come from the germline V gene. In DNA, the CDR3 is TGTGCCAGCAGTGAATTTGGGAAACCTCAAGAGACCCAGTACTTC. Its translation: CASSEFGKPQETQYF.

The V and J genes are TRBV29-1 and TRBJ2-5; 12 nucleotides match TRBD1. The CDR3 runs to 18 residues. V lost 6 bases and J lost 5; bases outside the gene matches: 19. Looked up from germline, CDR1 is SQVTM and CDR2 is ANQGSEA. The CDR3 loop is CSVGQGAGGGSGSETQYF. The CDR3 coding sequence is TGCAGCGTGGGACAGGGGGCAGGCGGCGGGAGTGGTTCGGAGACCCAGTACTTC.

This chain connects TRBV28 to TRBJ2-1, with D perhaps matching TRBD1 (6 bases). The germline V gene has CDR1 MDHEN and CDR2 SYDVKM. V lost 8 bases and J 2 bases, leaving 13 bases between the germline ends. The CDR3 loop spans 14 amino acids. CDR3 amino acids: CASLRDTTYNEQFF. CDR3 DNA sequence: TGTGCCAGCCTCCGGGACACCACCTACAATGAGCAGTTCTTC.

The chain joins TRBV30 to TRBJ2-7; 8 bases fit TRBD2. Per germline, CDR1 GTSNPN and CDR2 SVGIG (reference sequence). The CDR3 totals 15 residues. The junction had 12 bases not matched to a gene; V was cut back by 3 bases and J by 5 bases. The CDR3 DNA reads as TGTGCCTGGAGGGAGAACGGGAGGGCCCAGAACGAGCAGTACTTC. This sequence encodes CAWRENGRAQNEQYF. The full variable domain, completed using reference TRBV30 and TRBJ2-7, is SQTIHQWPATLVQPVGSPLSLECTVEGTSNPNLYWYRQAAGRGLQLLFYSVGIGQISSEVPQNLSASRPQDRQFILSSKKLLLSDSGFYLCAWRENGRAQNEQYFGPGTRLTVT.

The chain has TRBV7-3 and TRBJ1-1; D might be TRBD1 (5 bases). V lost 1 base to trimming and J lost 0 bases, with 9 bases between them. The CDR3 consists of 15 residues. Germline lookup yields CDR1 SGHTA and CDR2 FQGTGA. Written as DNA, the CDR3 is TGTGCCAGCAGCTTAATGGCAGGGCTGAACACTGAAGCTTTCTTT. Protein product: CASSLMAGLNTEAFF. Based on the CDR3 plus reference TRBV7-3 and TRBJ1-1, the full variable domain is GAGVSQTPSNKVTEKGKYVELRCDPISGHTALYWYRQSLGQGPEFLIYFQGTGAADDSGLPNDRFFAVRPEGSVSTLKIQRTERGDSAVYLCASSLMAGLNTEAFFGQGTRLTVV.

V and J are TRBV15 and TRBJ1-2, with TRBD1 matching 9 bases. Germline V lookup: CDR1 LNHNV, CDR2 YYDKDF (reference sequence). The CDR3 spans 18 residues. V shed 0 bases, J shed 3 bases, and the junction held 11 bases outside the gene matches. The CDR3 here is CATSRDGIGTGRDYGYTF. DNA of the CDR3: TGTGCCACCAGCAGAGATGGGATCGGGACAGGGAGAGACTATGGCTACACCTTC.

The genes are TRBV19 and TRBJ2-7; D unresolved. Germline CDR1 and CDR2: LNHDA and SQIVND (reference sequence). V gave up 3 bases and J gave up 5 bases, with 8 bases separating them. The CDR3 runs 12 residues. The CDR3 DNA reads as TGTGCCAGTAGTATTGGTGGGCACGAGCAGTACTTC. As protein: CASSIGGHEQYF.

The CDR3 region is CASSGTGTVRNEQFF. The DNA of the CDR3 is TGTGCCAGCAGCGGTACCGGGACAGTCCGCAATGAGCAGTTCTTC. The rearrangement joins TRBV5-4 to TRBJ2-1; 7 bases are shared with TRBD1. Germline assignment: CDR1 SGHNT and CDR2 YYREEE (reference sequence). There are 15 residues in the CDR3. The ends lost 4 bases at V and 6 bases at J; junction bases unmatched: 10.

The rearrangement uses TRBV4-2 and TRBJ1-2, with 8 bases that match TRBD1. The CDR3 consists of 16 residues. V was clipped by 4 bases and J by 6 bases; unmatched bases: 13. The germline gives CDR1 LGHNA, CDR2 YNFKEQ. The CDR3 bases are TGTGCCAGCAGCCCTCAAGGAAATCAGGGGGCGAATGGCTACACCTTC. This encodes CASSPQGNQGANGYTF.

This clone was counted a few times. V and J are TRBV7-9 and TRBJ2-7, with TRBD2 identical over 8 bases. Trimming removed 7 bases from V and 3 bases from J; junction bases left unmatched: 8. Germline V gene sequence: CDR1 SEHNR, CDR2 FQNEAQ (reference sequence). The CDR3 runs 14 residues. CDR3 nucleotide sequence: TGTGCCAGCATGGCGGGGGGCTGGAACTACGAGCAGTACTTC. Encoded protein: CASMAGGWNYEQYF.

This clone has just one count. The gene calls are TRBV6-6 and TRBJ1-2; 7 positions match TRBD1. CDR3 size: 12 residues. Trimming cost V 6 bases and J 6 bases; bases outside gene matches: 4. The V gene's germline CDR1 is MNHNY and CDR2 SVGAGI (reference sequence). CDR3 DNA: TGTGCCAGCAGCCAGACAGGGCATGGCTACACCTTC. It encodes CASSQTGHGYTF.

The sample holds one count of this clone. The chain joins TRBV27 to TRBJ1-1; tentatively, D is TRBD1 (6 bases). This CDR3 has 14 residues. Trimming removed 6 bases at V and 2 bases at J, with 13 bases between. CDR1 MNHEY and CDR2 SMNVEV come from the germline V gene (reference sequence). The CDR3 protein is CASRTGPANTEAFF. The CDR3 DNA is TGTGCCAGCAGAACAGGGCCGGCTAACACTGAAGCTTTCTTT.

With respect to this clone: The junction does not match germline at one end; this may be a read error. The chain recombines TRBV7-7 with TRBJ2-1; 10 positions agree with TRBD2. CDR1 is SSHAT and CDR2 is FNYEAQ in the germline V gene (reference sequence). This CDR3 spans 15 amino acids. CDR3 residues: CASSLALAGVPEQFF. The CDR3 DNA sequence: TGTGCTAGCAGCTTAGCCCTAGCGGGAGTTCCTGAGCAGTTCTTC.

This clone was detected once. The chain recombines TRBV6-6 with TRBJ2-3; 12 positions agree with TRBD2. CDR1 MNHNY and CDR2 SVGAGI come from the germline V gene (reference sequence). The CDR3 is made up of 16 amino acids. The V and J ends lost 0 bases and 4 bases, in that order; junction bases with no gene match: 2. The CDR3 loop reads CASSYSRLAGADTQYF. The CDR3 DNA follows: TGTGCCAGCAGTTACTCGCGACTAGCGGGAGCAGATACGCAGTATTTT.

This chain links TRBV10-3 with TRBJ1-1; 9 nucleotides agree with TRBD1. J was trimmed by 5 bases and V by 6 bases; bases with no gene match: 10. In germline, CDR1 is ENHRY, CDR2 SYGVKD. The CDR3 is 15 residues long. The CDR3 DNA reads TGTGCCATCAGCCCGGGACAGGGTTTGGATACTGAAGCTTTCTTT. This codes for CAISPGQGLDTEAFF.

The CDR3: CASSVAGFPYNEQFF. The CDR3, as DNA: TGTGCCAGCAGCGTAGCCGGGTTCCCCTACAATGAGCAGTTCTTC. This chain links TRBV9 with TRBJ2-1; D is ambiguous. CDR1 and CDR2 (germline): SGDLS, YYNGEE. The CDR3 totals 15 residues. The germline V and J ends were trimmed by 0 bases and 2 bases, with 9 bases remaining between them.

The rearrangement links TRBV9 to TRBJ2-7, with TRBD2 matching 7 bases. J lost 2 bases, V lost 1 base, and 6 bases had no gene match. CDR3 size: 15 residues. Germline CDR1 and CDR2: SGDLS and YYNGEE. The chain's CDR3 is CASSVTSASPYEQYF. The CDR3 DNA reads as TGTGCCAGCAGCGTAACTAGCGCGTCACCCTACGAGCAGTACTTC.

V gene TRBV19 combines with J gene TRBJ2-1; D gene uncertain. The CDR3 contains 12 residues. The germline V gene has CDR1 LNHDA and CDR2 SQIVND (reference sequence). V gave up 7 bases and J gave up 9 bases, with 13 bases separating them. CDR3 sequence reads: CASNPSVGEQFF. The CDR3 nucleotides read TGTGCCAGTAACCCTTCAGTGGGTGAGCAGTTCTTC.

The chain combines TRBV5-1 with TRBJ2-1; 7 nucleotides match TRBD1. The J segment lost 2 bases and the V segment lost 5 bases, leaving 4 bases of the junction unmatched. The CDR3 extends over 14 amino acids. The V gene's germline CDR1 is SGHRS and CDR2 YFSETQ. CDR3: CASSPGTAYNEQFF. The CDR3 bases are TGCGCCAGCAGTCCCGGGACAGCCTACAATGAGCAGTTCTTC. The full variable domain, with the rest looked up from reference TRBV5-1 and TRBJ2-1, is KAGVTQTPRYLIKTRGQQVTLSCSPISGHRSVSWYQQTPGQGLQFLFEYFSETQRNKGNFPGRFSGRQFSNSRSEMNVSTLELGDSALYLCASSPGTAYNEQFFGPGTRLTVL.

V gene TRBV5-8 combines with J gene TRBJ1-3; possibly TRBD1 for D (5 bases). Germline-derived CDR1 and CDR2 are SGHTS and YDEGEE. The CDR3 is made up of 17 amino acids. V was trimmed by 2 bases and J by 0 bases, leaving 15 bases between them. CDR3 nucleotides: TGTGCCAGCAGCTTAGCCTTCGACAGCTCCTCTGGAAACACCATATATTTT. Protein sequence: CASSLAFDSSSGNTIYF.